This TCR beta chain was recorded in a study of T cells in tuberculosis. In the study overall: PBMC were archived before or within 7 days of starting treatment.

CDR3 length: 16 amino acids. Germline lookup yields CDR1 SGHAT and CDR2 FQNNGV. Trimming left V 1 base short and J 4 bases short, with 16 bases between. Only in-frame clones appear in the TCRdb table, and some are missing; sequencing was by immunoSEQ multiplex PCR. The table lists 25,000 to 35,000 clones, roughly nine tenths of them singletons, with around 7% in the top ten. Time point meaning: new active TB diagnosis, blood taken before or within 7 days of starting treatment. Active tuberculosis patients were new diagnoses, HIV-seronegative, South African, and aged 18 years or older. The sample was PBMCs, taken at tuberculosis diagnosis. The V and J genes are TRBV11-2 and TRBJ1-1; tentatively, D is TRBD1 (6 bases). The sequence was collected from an adult with tuberculosis. This chain's CDR3 is CASSLVSRGMGTEAFF. The CDR3 bases are TGTGCCAGCAGCTTAGTCTCGAGGGGGATGGGCACTGAAGCTTTCTTT.